The T cell receptor beta chain described here comes from a study of blood T cell repertoires in COVID-19. The count of this clone is one. The CDR3 consists of 16 residues. Per the germline V gene, CDR1 is SGDLS and CDR2 is YYNGEE. V gave up 3 bases and J gave up 0 bases, with 15 bases separating them. Here immunoSEQ multiplex PCR was the method, and the copy in TCRdb shows in-frame clones only, minus some. The sample has tens of thousands of clones; 70% to 90% are singletons. The chain employs TRBV9 and TRBJ1-1, with D possibly being TRBD1 (5 bases). This TCR was sampled from a man between 35 and 55 years old with acute or convalescent COVID-19. The sequenced sample was peripheral blood. In DNA, the CDR3 is TGTGCCAGCAGCGCGCCCCCTTCGACAGTGAACACTGAAGCTTTCTTT. Its protein is CASSAPPSTVNTEAFF.